This paragraph covers one TCR beta chain sequence. No antigen is known for it. The TCR library was built from RNA with a 3' RACE protocol and unique molecular identifiers. TCRdb ran MiXCR on the 3' RACE reads and lists one entry per CDR3 protein. The sample contains roughly 46,000 distinct CDR3 sequences, roughly 4.5% of which appear only once. The length of the CDR3 is 12 residues. J was trimmed by 5 bases and V by 5 bases; bases with no gene match: 3. Germline values: CDR1 MDHEN, CDR2 SYDVKM. The data stem from a study of HIV-infected children after antiretroviral therapy interruption. At the level of the study: Children had CD4+ above 500, viral load below 50 copies/ml, either treatment arm. Study observations and caveats: The CD45RA+ naive sort may contain some EMRA or stem memory cells.

Treatment indicated: PENTA 11 planned treatment interruption arm or continuous ART arm. The specimen was CD45RA+ CD4+ T cells from PBMCs, pooled from several time points, collected from a donor given antiretroviral therapy, either interrupted or continuous. The subset denotes: naive CD4+ CD45RA+ CD45RO- T cells. This clonotype was obtained from a pool of human donors with HIV. The V call is TRBV28, the J call TRBJ2-7; 7 nucleotides match TRBD2. The CDR3 protein is CASSGAGDEQYF. The CDR3 nucleotides are TGTGCCAGCAGTGGGGCGGGGGACGAGCAGTACTTC.